Below, 16 T cell receptor beta chains from the same sample are listed, as sequenced in a study of blood T cell dynamics during melanoma immunotherapy. Generated by immunoSEQ multiplex PCR, the TCRdb table keeps only in-frame clones and is missing some. The sample records 25,000 to 30,000 clones, roughly 88% being singletons. Time point denoted: week 3, after first cycle of checkpoint inhibitor. The sample was blood, taken from a patient treated with checkpoint blockade. Every receptor here comes from a human donor with melanoma.

The CDR3, as DNA: TGCGCCAGCAGCAGGGCCGGGACCTCCTACGAGCAGTACTTC. This encodes CASSRAGTSYEQYF. The chain is built from TRBV5-1 and TRBJ2-7; D tentatively reads TRBD1 or TRBD2 (5 bases each). Trimming pared 4 bases from V and 0 bases from J, leaving 11 bases between. CDR3 length equals 14 residues. Germline CDR1 is SGHRS and CDR2 is YFSETQ. Using reference TRBV5-1 and TRBJ2-7 for the parts outside the CDR3, the full variable domain is KAGVTQTPRYLIKTRGQQVTLSCSPISGHRSVSWYQQTPGQGLQFLFEYFSETQRNKGNFPGRFSGRQFSNSRSEMNVSTLELGDSALYLCASSRAGTSYEQYFGPGTRLTVT.

The sample holds one count of this clone. The J gene is TRBJ2-5, the V gene TRBV1. TRBV1 is a documented pseudogene. This CDR3 has 13 residues. The CDR3 DNA reads TGCACCAGCAGGTCATTATCCCAAGAGACCCAGTACTTC. Its protein is CTSRSLSQETQYF.

This clone occurred once. The chain couples TRBV6-1 to TRBJ1-3; the match to TRBD1 covers 7 bases. Germline V lookup: CDR1 MNHNS, CDR2 SASEGT. The CDR3 sequence is 16 residues long. The ends lost 3 bases at V and 0 bases at J; junction bases unmatched: 5. In DNA, the CDR3 is TGTGCCAGCAGTGAGACAGGGCAAAGCTCTGGAAACACCATATATTTT. Encoded protein: CASSETGQSSGNTIYF.

The chain carries TRBV6-6 and TRBJ2-2; D gene uncertain. The CDR3 length is 11 residues. The ends were cut back, 6 bases at V and 4 bases at J, with 3 bases in the middle. Germline CDR1 MNHNY, CDR2 SVGAGI (reference sequence). CDR3 in DNA: TGTGCCAGCAGCCTCACCGGGGAGCTGTTTTTT. This sequence encodes CASSLTGELFF.

This clone was counted once. J is TRBJ2-7 and V is TRBV28, with TRBD1 matching 7 bases. Germline CDR1 is MDHEN and CDR2 is SYDVKM. Trimming cost V 6 bases and J 3 bases; bases outside gene matches: 5. This CDR3 comprises 13 residues. CDR3 protein: CASRRQGIYEQYF. The CDR3 nucleotides read TGTGCCAGCAGGAGACAGGGAATCTACGAGCAGTACTTC. The whole variable domain, filled in from reference TRBV28 and TRBJ2-7, reads DVKVTQSSRYLVKRTGEKVFLECVQDMDHENMFWYRQDPGLGLRLIYFSYDVKMKEKGDIPEGYSVSREKKERFSLILESASTNQTSMYLCASRRQGIYEQYFGPGTRLTVT.

The rearrangement links TRBV2 to TRBJ2-5, with 9 bases identical to TRBD1. J lost 1 base, V lost 1 base, and 4 bases had no gene match. CDR1 and CDR2 (germline): SNHLY, FYNNEI. There are 16 residues in the CDR3. CDR3 nucleotide sequence: TGTGCCAGCAGTGAAGAGGGGACAGGGCCCCAAGAGACCCAGTACTTC. Translating gives CASSEEGTGPQETQYF.

The genes are TRBV4-2 and TRBJ2-1; D remains unclear. The V and J ends lost 1 base and 8 bases respectively, with 3 bases between them. Germline V gives CDR1 LGHNA, CDR2 YNFKEQ. This CDR3 contains 11 residues. The CDR3 DNA reads TGTGCCAGCAGCCAAGTAGATGAGCAGTTCTTC. This encodes CASSQVDEQFF.

The gene calls are TRBV2 and TRBJ1-5; D is unclear. Germline CDR1 SNHLY, CDR2 FYNNEI. V was trimmed by 0 bases and J by 6 bases, leaving 6 bases between them. The CDR3 covers 13 residues. The CDR3 DNA follows: TGTGCCAGCAGTGAAGCTCGGGTTCAGCCCCAGCATTTT. Its translation: CASSEARVQPQHF. The variable domain in full, completed from reference TRBV2 and TRBJ1-5, reads EPEVTQTPSHQVTQMGQEVILRCVPISNHLYFYWYRQILGQKVEFLVSFYNNEISEKSEIFDDQFSVERPDGSNFTLKIRSTKLEDSAMYFCASSEARVQPQHFGDGTRLSIL.

This clone was found once. The rearrangement joins TRBV11-2 to TRBJ2-2; D remains ambiguous. The ends were cut back, 1 base at V and 3 bases at J, with 3 bases in the middle. The CDR3 spans 13 residues. Germline V gene sequence: CDR1 SGHAT, CDR2 FQNNGV. This CDR3 reads CASSLGHTGELFF. The CDR3 nucleotides read TGTGCCAGCAGCTTAGGACACACCGGGGAGCTGTTTTTT.

The V and J genes are TRBV10-2 and TRBJ1-1; TRBD1 agrees at 7 bases. The V segment lost 3 bases and the J segment 4 bases; nucleotides outside the gene matches: 11. There are 16 residues in the CDR3. Germline V lookup: CDR1 WSHSY, CDR2 SAAADI. The CDR3 protein is CASSERGRSSGTEAFF. DNA for the CDR3: TGCGCCAGCAGTGAAAGGGGGCGTAGTAGTGGCACTGAAGCTTTCTTT.

The chain uses TRBV21-1 and TRBJ1-2; the DNA was not used to check the table's D call, TRBD1. TRBV21-1 is a recognized pseudogene. This CDR3 has 16 amino acids. CDR3 sequence: CASSNGTGKDPYGYTF. The CDR3 region has the DNA TGTGCCAGCAGCAACGGGACAGGAAAGGACCCCTATGGCTACACCTTC.

CDR3 bases: TGTGCCACCGGGGTCGTCTACGAGCAGTACTTC. It encodes CATGVVYEQYF. V usage is TRBV6-1 and J usage is TRBJ2-7; a possible D gene is TRBD2 (5 bases). This CDR3 spans 11 amino acids. Germline V CDR1 and CDR2: MNHNS, SASEGT. The V gene lost 10 bases and the J gene lost 3 bases, with 10 bases spanning the gap.

The V gene is TRBV19, the J gene TRBJ2-2; 7 bases are a match to TRBD1. The germline CDR1 and CDR2 sequences are LNHDA and SQIVND (reference sequence). The CDR3 loop spans 13 amino acids. J was trimmed by 5 bases and V by 6 bases; bases with no gene match: 3. CDR3 sequence: CASRGTETGELFF. CDR3 nucleotide sequence: TGTGCCAGTAGAGGGACAGAGACCGGGGAGCTGTTTTTT. The variable domain in full, completed from reference TRBV19 and TRBJ2-2, reads DGGITQSPKYLFRKEGQNVTLSCEQNLNHDAMYWYRQDPGQGLRLIYYSQIVNDFQKGDIAEGYSVSREKKESFPLTVTSAQKNPTAFYLCASRGTETGELFFGEGSRLTVL.

The chain joins TRBV7-8 to TRBJ2-1; 8 bases line up with TRBD2. CDR1 and CDR2 (germline): SGHVS, FQNEAQ. This CDR3 has 17 amino acids. The J segment lost 6 bases and the V segment lost 3 bases, leaving 13 bases of the junction unmatched. DNA of the CDR3: TGTGCCAGCAGCTTTCTTGCGGGGGGCCGATCGGGCAATGAGCAGTTCTTC. Translated: CASSFLAGGRSGNEQFF.

This clone is labeled large. The chain couples TRBV19 to TRBJ2-7, with D perhaps given as TRBD1 or TRBD2 (5 bases each). The germline CDR1 and CDR2 sequences are LNHDA and SQIVND (reference sequence). The CDR3 is made up of 13 amino acids. V lost 5 bases and J 5 bases, leaving 13 bases between the germline ends. CDR3 DNA sequence: TGTGCCAGTAGTTCGAGGGGCCGGGACGAGCAGTACTTC. Translation gives CASSSRGRDEQYF.

The V gene is TRBV19, the J gene TRBJ2-5; D uncertain. Germline V lookup: CDR1 LNHDA, CDR2 SQIVND (reference sequence). V was clipped by 6 bases and J by 4 bases, with 12 bases between them. This CDR3 has 13 residues. The CDR3 reads CASRPGLGETQYF. The CDR3 region has the DNA TGTGCCAGTAGACCAGGTTTAGGAGAGACCCAGTACTTC.